The 15 T cell receptor beta chains below were found in one sample sequenced in a study of blood T cell repertoires in COVID-19. This table comes from immunoSEQ multiplex PCR, and its TCRdb copy is limited to in-frame clones, with some not included. The profile covers some 80,000 clones, with around 84% appearing a single time and approximately 3.3% taken by the ten largest. Sequencing used peripheral blood. Receptor source: a man between 50 and 59 years old with acute or convalescent COVID-19.

This clone was seen just once. This chain uses TRBV6-2 or TRBV6-3 with TRBJ2-5, with D hard to call. Trimming left V 5 bases short and J 0 bases short, with 4 bases between. Germline CDR1 reads MNHEY; CDR2 reads SVGEGT. The CDR3 spans 12 residues. CDR3 DNA: TGTGCCAGCAGTAGCTACCAAGAGACCCAGTACTTC. The encoded protein is CASSSYQETQYF.

This chain links TRBV6-2 or TRBV6-3 with TRBJ1-1, with no clear D. Looked up from germline, CDR1 is MNHEY and CDR2 is SVGEGT. V lost 4 bases, J lost 5 bases, and 8 bases lay in between. CDR3 length: 12 amino acids. The chain's CDR3 is CASSFSLTEAFF. The CDR3 region has the DNA TGTGCCAGCAGTTTCTCTCTGACTGAAGCTTTCTTT.

CDR3 sequence reads: CASSPSMGGQPQHF. For the CDR3, the DNA is TGTGCCAGCAGTCCCTCCATGGGAGGTCAGCCCCAGCATTTT. The chain links TRBV7-2 to TRBJ1-5; D gene uncertain. CDR1 and CDR2 from the germline V gene are SGHTA and FQGNSA. Between the trimmed V and J ends, which lost 6 bases and 6 bases, there was a span of 15 bases. The CDR3 has 14 amino acids.

This clone was detected once. V usage is TRBV11-3 and J usage is TRBJ2-7, with D hard to call. V lost 3 bases and J lost 3, with 9 bases in between. Germline CDR1 is SGHNT and CDR2 is YENEEA. The CDR3 runs 13 residues. The CDR3 spells CASSFNGIYEQYF. DNA of the CDR3: TGTGCCAGCAGCTTTAACGGTATCTACGAGCAGTACTTC.

The CDR3 protein is CASSSLAGVSYNEQFF. Written as DNA, the CDR3 is TGTGCCAGCAGTAGCCTAGCGGGAGTCTCTTACAATGAGCAGTTCTTC. This chain joins TRBV6-2 or TRBV6-3 and TRBJ2-1, with 10 bases that match TRBD2. The germline V gene encodes CDR1 MNHEY and CDR2 SVGEGT. This CDR3 comprises 16 residues. V dropped 5 bases and J dropped 4; count of bases not matched to a gene: 8.

The rearrangement joins TRBV10-1 to TRBJ2-7; no reliable D call. V dropped 5 bases and J dropped 0 bases, with 5 bases sitting between them. Germline V gene lookup returns CDR1 WNHNN and CDR2 SYGVQD (reference sequence). This CDR3 spans 12 amino acids. This CDR3 is CASSYSSYEQYF. In DNA, the CDR3 is TGCGCCAGCAGTTATAGCTCCTACGAGCAGTACTTC.

This clone was seen just once. The conserved phenylalanine or tryptophan is not found at the CDR3 terminus, so this likely reflects a read error. It is unclear where the CDR3 begins or ends on the DNA, so no DNA is shown, and the CDR3 is as TCRdb lists it. The genes are TRBV2 and TRBJ2-7; TRBD1 is taken as the D call from the table, unchecked against the DNA. The CDR3 is 9 residues long, ends included. CDR1 SNHLY and CDR2 FYNNEI come from the germline V gene. CDR3: CARRRDRGL.

The chain recombines TRBV7-2 with TRBJ1-3, with D possibly TRBD1 on 6 matching bases. The V and J ends lost 5 bases and 0 bases respectively, with 11 bases between them. CDR1 is SGHTA and CDR2 is FQGNSA in the germline V gene. The CDR3 contains 15 residues. The CDR3 DNA sequence: TGTGCCAGCAGCCCTAGGACAGCCTCTGGAAACACCATATATTTT. Translation: CASSPRTASGNTIYF.

The chain has TRBV11-2 and TRBJ1-1; the D is unclear. Trimming cost V 5 bases and J 1 base, with 14 bases left between them. This CDR3 spans 15 amino acids. Germline V gene data show CDR1 as SGHAT and CDR2 as FQNNGV. The CDR3 spells CASSPKLGGNTEAFF. The CDR3 bases are TGTGCCAGCAGCCCAAAGCTCGGCGGGAACACTGAAGCTTTCTTT.

The chain has TRBV6-6 and TRBJ1-1; TRBD1 might be the D (6 bases). The germline gives CDR1 MNHNY, CDR2 SVGAGI (reference sequence). V was cut by 8 bases and J by 8 bases, with 15 bases left in between. The CDR3 totals 12 residues. The chain's CDR3 is CASETLRGEAFF. The CDR3 DNA reads as TGTGCCAGCGAAACGTTGAGGGGGGAAGCTTTCTTT.

The V and J genes are TRBV27 and TRBJ1-3; TRBD1 matches at 7 bases. This CDR3 is 16 amino acids long. V shed 2 bases, J shed 1 base, and the junction held 5 bases outside the gene matches. The germline CDR1 and CDR2 sequences are MNHEY and SMNVEV (reference sequence). The chain's CDR3 is CASSLHRGISGNTIYF. The CDR3 coding sequence is TGTGCCAGCAGTTTACACAGGGGTATATCTGGAAACACCATATATTTT.

V is TRBV28 and J is TRBJ1-4; 7 bases map to TRBD1. The CDR3 has 14 residues. The junction had 6 bases not matched to a gene; V was cut back by 3 bases and J by 8 bases. Germline CDR1 MDHEN, CDR2 SYDVKM. In nucleotides, the CDR3 is TGTGCCAGCAGTTTCGGGCAGGGGGAGGAAAAACTGTTTTTT. Encoded protein: CASSFGQGEEKLFF.

This clone appeared a single time. This rearrangement joins TRBV3-1 (or the pseudogene TRBV3-2) to TRBJ2-7; 9 positions agree with TRBD2. Germline V gene data show CDR1 as LGHDT and CDR2 as YNNKEL (reference sequence). The CDR3 runs 14 residues. V lost 0 bases to trimming and J lost 12 bases; unmatched junction nucleotides: 9. The CDR3 DNA reads TGTGCCAGCAGCCAAGATACTAGCGGGTCATCTAGGTACTTC. Its protein product is CASSQDTSGSSRYF.

The rearrangement joins TRBV11-3 to TRBJ1-2, with D hard to call. Germline assignment: CDR1 SGHNT and CDR2 YENEEA. The CDR3 totals 14 residues. Deletions cut 5 bases from V and 0 bases from J, with 10 bases between. CDR3 nucleotides: TGTGCCAGCAGCCCTAGTGCGGCTAACTATGGCTACACCTTC. Its protein is CASSPSAANYGYTF.

This chain connects TRBV25-1 to TRBJ2-5, with 9 bases fitting TRBD1. The CDR3 spans 15 residues. CDR1 is MGHDK and CDR2 is SYGVNS in the germline V gene. The trim removed 5 bases at V and 5 bases at J, leaving 9 bases unmatched. The CDR3 DNA follows: TGTGCCAGCAGTACTACGGACAGGGGAAGGGAGACCCAGTACTTC. It encodes CASSTTDRGRETQYF.